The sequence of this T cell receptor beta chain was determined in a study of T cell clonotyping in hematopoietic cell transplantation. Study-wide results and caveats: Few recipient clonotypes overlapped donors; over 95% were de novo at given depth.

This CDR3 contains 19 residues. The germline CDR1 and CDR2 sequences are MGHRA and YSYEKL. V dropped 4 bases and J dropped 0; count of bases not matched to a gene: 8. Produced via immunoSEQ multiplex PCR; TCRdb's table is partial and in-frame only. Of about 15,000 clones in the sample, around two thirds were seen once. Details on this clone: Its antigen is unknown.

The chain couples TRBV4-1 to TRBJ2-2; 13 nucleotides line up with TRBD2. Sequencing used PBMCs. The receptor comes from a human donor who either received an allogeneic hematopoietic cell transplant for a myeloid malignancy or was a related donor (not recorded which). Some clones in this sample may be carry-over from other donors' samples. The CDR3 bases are TGCGCCAGCAGCCTTAGGGCGACTAGCGGGGGGCCGAACACCGGGGAGCTGTTTTTT. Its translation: CASSLRATSGGPNTGELFF.